Following are 32 T cell receptor beta chains from one sample sequenced in a study of response to subunit inactivated influenza vaccine. TCRdb recomputed calls from the RT-PCR reads with MiXCR, one row per CDR3 protein. This sample has 300,000 to 350,000 distinct CDR3 sequences, with 20% to 25% found just once. Sequencing used PBMCs from blood, obtained 21 months after vaccination. The receptor source for this set is a man aged 50-75 years who received an inactivated influenza vaccine.

The genes are TRBV5-1 and TRBJ1-2; D is uncertain. From germline, CDR1 is SGHRS and CDR2 YFSETQ. Trimming took off 0 bases at V and 0 bases at J, with 9 bases between the two ends. The CDR3 consists of 15 residues. Here the CDR3 reads CASSLDRESNYGYTF. Written as DNA, the CDR3 is TGCGCCAGCAGCTTGGATCGCGAATCTAACTATGGCTACACCTTC. The full variable domain, in which reference TRBV5-1 and TRBJ1-2 provide the parts outside the CDR3, is KAGVTQTPRYLIKTRGQQVTLSCSPISGHRSVSWYQQTPGQGLQFLFEYFSETQRNKGNFPGRFSGRQFSNSRSEMNVSTLELGDSALYLCASSLDRESNYGYTFGSGTRLTVV.

The chain carries TRBV4-2 and TRBJ2-3; 7 nucleotides agree with TRBD2. The CDR3 has 14 amino acids. V was clipped by 6 bases and J by 0 bases; unmatched bases: 3. Germline V gene sequence: CDR1 LGHNA, CDR2 YNFKEQ. The CDR3 DNA sequence: TGTGCCAGCAGGGCGGGAGATAGCACAGATACGCAGTATTTT. Its protein product is CASRAGDSTDTQYF.

This clonotype has more than one count but fewer than ten. The gene calls are TRBV29-1 and TRBJ2-7; tentative D call: TRBD1 (5 bases). CDR3 size: 13 residues. V was clipped by 6 bases and J by 1 base, with 13 bases between them. CDR1 SQVTM and CDR2 ANQGSEA come from the germline V gene. CDR3 coding DNA: TGCAGCGTGTTGGAAGGGGTTTCCTACGAGCAGTACTTC. Its protein product is CSVLEGVSYEQYF.

A few counts support this clonotype. The chain joins TRBV28 to TRBJ1-1, with unresolved D. CDR3 length equals 12 residues. Trimming left V 10 bases short and J 1 base short, with 10 bases between. CDR1 MDHEN and CDR2 SYDVKM come from the germline V gene. Written as DNA, the CDR3 is TGTGCCACCATTGACAAGAACACTGAAGCTTTCTTT. Its protein product is CATIDKNTEAFF. The full variable domain, in which reference TRBV28 and TRBJ1-1 provide the parts outside the CDR3, is DVKVTQSSRYLVKRTGEKVFLECVQDMDHENMFWYRQDPGLGLRLIYFSYDVKMKEKGDIPEGYSVSREKKERFSLILESASTNQTSMYLCATIDKNTEAFFGQGTRLTVV.

The table lists this clonotype with a few counts. The chain joins TRBV4-2 to TRBJ1-5; D is unresolved. V was clipped by 1 base and J by 3 bases, with 10 bases between them. CDR3 size: 15 residues. In germline, CDR1 is LGHNA, CDR2 YNFKEQ. The CDR3 DNA follows: TGTGCCAGCAGCCAAGCTGGGGAATACAATCAGCCCCAGCATTTT. Translated, it gives CASSQAGEYNQPQHF.

This clonotype was found a few times. The chain has TRBV27 and TRBJ2-1, with 8 bases that match TRBD1. The J segment lost 2 bases and the V segment lost 6 bases, leaving 6 bases of the junction unmatched. The CDR3 consists of 15 residues. CDR1 MNHEY and CDR2 SMNVEV come from the germline V gene (reference sequence). The CDR3 region is CASRPQGAAYNEQFF. As DNA, the CDR3 is TGTGCCAGCAGACCCCAGGGGGCGGCCTACAATGAGCAGTTCTTC.

The rearrangement links TRBV6-6 to TRBJ2-7; 8 bases are a match to TRBD1. V shed 10 bases, J shed 2 bases, and the junction held 16 bases outside the gene matches. The CDR3 consists of 16 residues. Germline CDR1 reads MNHNY; CDR2 reads SVGAGI (reference sequence). DNA of the CDR3: TGTGCCATCAGGTATTCGACAGGGGAGGTAGCCTACGAGCAGTACTTC. It is translated as CAIRYSTGEVAYEQYF.

This clonotype was found a few times. V is TRBV19 and J is TRBJ1-1; D gene ambiguous. V was cut by 5 bases and J by 3 bases, with 16 bases left in between. Germline values: CDR1 LNHDA, CDR2 SQIVND (reference sequence). This CDR3 has 15 amino acids. Written as DNA, the CDR3 is TGTGCCAGTAGTCCAAGTAGCCTTGGCTACACTGAAGCTTTCTTT. Translated: CASSPSSLGYTEAFF. Complete variable domain (other parts from reference TRBV19 and TRBJ1-1): DGGITQSPKYLFRKEGQNVTLSCEQNLNHDAMYWYRQDPGQGLRLIYYSQIVNDFQKGDIAEGYSVSREKKESFPLTVTSAQKNPTAFYLCASSPSSLGYTEAFFGQGTRLTVV.

This clonotype occurred a few times. The J gene is TRBJ1-1, the V gene TRBV7-9; no firm D call. Germline V gene data show CDR1 as SEHNR and CDR2 as FQNEAQ (reference sequence). V was clipped by 8 bases and J by 4 bases, with 17 bases between them. The CDR3 is 14 amino acids. In DNA, the CDR3 is TGTGCCAGCCGGACTGGCAGCCTATCCACTGAAGCTTTCTTT. It translates to CASRTGSLSTEAFF.

V gene TRBV20-1 combines with J gene TRBJ1-2; 12 bases line up with TRBD1. V shed 6 bases and J 5 bases; nucleotides not matched to a gene: 7. The CDR3 contains 14 residues. Germline values: CDR1 DFQATT, CDR2 SNEGSKA (reference sequence). CDR3 sequence reads: CSAKGQGARYGYTF. In DNA form, the CDR3 reads TGCAGTGCCAAGGGACAGGGGGCTCGATATGGCTACACCTTC.

This clonotype was observed a few times. This chain connects TRBV7-9 to TRBJ2-7, with TRBD1 matching 7 bases. The length of the CDR3 is 15 residues. V lost 3 bases, J lost 7 bases, and 12 bases stayed unmatched. Germline V gene data show CDR1 as SEHNR and CDR2 as FQNEAQ (reference sequence). CDR3 residues: CASSFSTGAAREQYF. Here the CDR3 DNA reads TGTGCCAGCAGCTTTAGCACAGGGGCAGCTCGAGAGCAGTACTTC.

This clonotype was seen a few times. The germline gene is not matched at one end of the junction; a read error may be the cause. This chain links TRBV2 with TRBJ2-1; D uncertain. From germline, CDR1 is SNHLY and CDR2 FYNNEI. There are 12 residues in the CDR3. In DNA form, the CDR3 reads TGTGCCAGCACGATCGCCAAATCGATGGGTCCTTTC. Translated, it gives CASTIAKSMGPF.

CDR3 region: CSVATSGGPNTGELFF. CDR3 nucleotide sequence: TGCAGCGTAGCAACTAGCGGGGGGCCTAACACCGGGGAGCTGTTTTTT. This sequence joins TRBV29-1 and TRBJ2-2, with 12 bases that match TRBD2. Unmatched junction bases numbered 7, after V lost 6 bases and J lost 2 bases. CDR3 length: 16 residues. CDR1 is SQVTM, CDR2 ANQGSEA, per germline.

Only a few counts were recorded for this clonotype. V usage is TRBV6-5 and J usage is TRBJ2-3; D is ambiguous. Germline loops: CDR1 MNHEY, CDR2 SVGAGI. V lost 6 bases and J 4 bases, leaving 5 bases between the germline ends. CDR3 length equals 11 residues. CDR3: CASREADTQYF. Written as DNA, the CDR3 is TGTGCCAGCAGAGAGGCAGATACGCAGTATTTT.

This clonotype came up a few times. The V and J genes are TRBV3-1 and TRBJ1-3; D ambiguous. Germline values: CDR1 LGHDT, CDR2 YNNKEL (reference sequence). V was shortened by 0 bases and J by 1 base, with 10 bases between the two germline ends. The CDR3 extends over 16 amino acids. As DNA, the CDR3 is TGTGCCAGCAGCCAAGATACAGAACTTTCTGGAAACACCATATATTTT. This encodes CASSQDTELSGNTIYF.

This clonotype was picked up a small number of times. The genes are TRBV5-1 and TRBJ1-1, with D possibly being TRBD1 (5 bases). Per germline, CDR1 SGHRS and CDR2 YFSETQ. This CDR3 region has 18 residues. Deletions cut 0 bases from V and 3 bases from J, with 21 bases between. The CDR3, as DNA: TGCGCCAGCAGCTTGGAAGCGGTCTTTGACAGACATTACACTGAAGCTTTCTTT. It codes for CASSLEAVFDRHYTEAFF.

This clonotype was observed a handful of times. The rearrangement joins TRBV28 to TRBJ1-5; weak D call: TRBD1 (6 bases). V was pared by 2 bases and J by 5 bases, with 10 bases between. Germline V lookup: CDR1 MDHEN, CDR2 SYDVKM. This CDR3 spans 14 amino acids. The CDR3 DNA is TGTGCCAGCAGTTTAACAGGGCCCCATCAGCCCCAGCATTTT. It specifies CASSLTGPHQPQHF. The full variable domain, in which reference TRBV28 and TRBJ1-5 provide the parts outside the CDR3, is DVKVTQSSRYLVKRTGEKVFLECVQDMDHENMFWYRQDPGLGLRLIYFSYDVKMKEKGDIPEGYSVSREKKERFSLILESASTNQTSMYLCASSLTGPHQPQHFGDGTRLSIL.

In its sample, this clonotype was seen a few times. The chain is built from TRBV4-2 and TRBJ2-5; no clear D gene. Trimming took 0 bases from V and 1 from J, leaving 18 bases between them. The CDR3 contains 18 residues. Looked up from germline, CDR1 is LGHNA and CDR2 is YNFKEQ. The CDR3 nucleotides read TGTGCCAGCAGCCAAGATCCCGTCGAGGCATTTGCCCAAGAGACCCAGTACTTC. Protein sequence: CASSQDPVEAFAQETQYF.

A few counts support this clonotype. The chain couples TRBV4-2 to TRBJ1-2; D not resolved. Trimming removed 4 bases at V and 0 bases at J, with 12 bases between. The CDR3 is 15 amino acids. Germline V gene lookup returns CDR1 LGHNA and CDR2 YNFKEQ. The CDR3 spells CASSLSQESNYGYTF. Written as DNA, the CDR3 is TGTGCCAGCAGCCTATCCCAGGAATCTAACTATGGCTACACCTTC.

V is TRBV10-3 and J is TRBJ1-5; D uncertain. CDR3 length equals 14 residues. Trimming left V 0 bases short and J 6 bases short, with 9 bases between. Germline lookup yields CDR1 ENHRY and CDR2 SYGVKD. This CDR3 is CAISESGRGQPQHF. CDR3 sequence (DNA): TGTGCCATCAGTGAGTCAGGGCGCGGTCAGCCCCAGCATTTT.

This clonotype was recorded a few times. The chain joins TRBV20-1 to TRBJ1-2; no clear D. CDR1 and CDR2 from the germline V gene are DFQATT and SNEGSKA (reference sequence). V lost 2 bases, J lost 4 bases, and 14 bases lay in between. The CDR3 has 14 residues. The chain's CDR3 is CSARREGLSYGYTF. DNA for the CDR3: TGCAGTGCTAGAAGGGAGGGTCTCTCCTATGGCTACACCTTC.

This clonotype was detected ten times or more. The V and J genes are TRBV3-1 and TRBJ1-6, with TRBD1 matching over 8 bases. J was trimmed by 14 bases and V by 4 bases; bases with no gene match: 7. Germline values: CDR1 LGHDT, CDR2 YNNKEL (reference sequence). This CDR3 comprises 13 residues. CDR3: CASSPRTGRTLHF. In DNA, the CDR3 is TGTGCCAGCAGCCCCCGGACAGGGCGGACCCTCCACTTT.

The rearrangement links TRBV3-1 to TRBJ1-2; D remains ambiguous. The V end was cut by 5 bases, the J end by 4 bases, with 14 bases between. This CDR3 comprises 14 residues. Germline CDR1 reads LGHDT; CDR2 reads YNNKEL (reference sequence). This CDR3 is CASSWSEHSYGYTF. In DNA, the CDR3 is TGTGCCAGCAGCTGGAGTGAACACAGCTATGGCTACACCTTC.

This clonotype was observed a few times. V gene TRBV20-1 combines with J gene TRBJ1-6; D is unresolved. This CDR3 has 12 amino acids. Germline V gene data show CDR1 as DFQATT and CDR2 as SNEGSKA (reference sequence). Trimming removed 1 base at V and 10 bases at J, with 8 bases between. The CDR3 coding sequence is TGCAGTGCTAGAGGGACTTCCTCACCCCTCCACTTT. Translated: CSARGTSSPLHF.

This clonotype was detected ten times or more. The genes are TRBV15 and TRBJ1-5; D call uncertain. V gave up 0 bases and J gave up 3 bases, with 9 bases separating them. Germline CDR1 reads LNHNV; CDR2 reads YYDKDF (reference sequence). The CDR3 consists of 15 residues. CDR3 sequence: CATSREGTFNQPQHF. The CDR3 nucleotides are TGTGCCACCAGCAGAGAAGGAACATTCAATCAGCCCCAGCATTTT. The full variable domain, with the rest looked up from reference TRBV15 and TRBJ1-5, is DAMVIQNPRYQVTQFGKPVTLSCSQTLNHNVMYWYQQKSSQAPKLLFHYYDKDFNNEADTPDNFQSRRPNTSFCFLDIRSPGLGDTAMYLCATSREGTFNQPQHFGDGTRLSIL.

The chain has TRBV27 and TRBJ1-2; 9 positions match TRBD1. Germline loops: CDR1 MNHEY, CDR2 SMNVEV (reference sequence). Trimming removed 5 bases from V and 4 bases from J; junction bases left unmatched: 8. This CDR3 comprises 15 residues. CDR3 region: CASSPGQGLGYGYTF. CDR3 DNA sequence: TGTGCCAGCAGTCCGGGACAGGGACTCGGCTATGGCTACACCTTC.

This clonotype has a single count. Written as DNA, the CDR3 is TGTGCCAGCAGCCAAATCCCGACCCTTAGCGGGGGGGCGAACACCGGGGAGCTGTTTTTT. Encoded protein: CASSQIPTLSGGANTGELFF. The chain uses TRBV4-2 and TRBJ2-2, with 11 nucleotides matching TRBD2. CDR1 and CDR2 from the germline V gene are LGHNA and YNFKEQ. J lost 0 bases, V lost 2 bases, and 11 bases had no gene match. The CDR3 contains 20 residues.

The rearrangement joins TRBV11-3 to TRBJ2-2; D is possibly TRBD1 (5 bases). This CDR3 is 15 amino acids long. The V end was cut by 3 bases, the J end by 2 bases, with 10 bases between. Germline V gene data show CDR1 as SGHNT and CDR2 as YENEEA. The DNA of the CDR3 is TGTGCCAGCAGCTTTAGGCAGGGCAACACCGGGGAGCTGTTTTTT. The encoded protein is CASSFRQGNTGELFF.

The J gene is TRBJ2-1, the V gene TRBV29-1; D gene ambiguous. The CDR3 has 12 residues. Trimming removed 4 bases at V and 9 bases at J, with 13 bases between. Looked up from germline, CDR1 is SQVTM and CDR2 is ANQGSEA. The chain's CDR3 is CSVVHDRGEQFF. As DNA, the CDR3 is TGCAGCGTTGTCCACGACCGAGGTGAGCAGTTCTTC.

Only a few counts were recorded for this clonotype. V is TRBV7-2 and J is TRBJ1-6, with TRBD1 as a possible D gene (5 bases). The CDR3 has 13 residues. The V gene's germline CDR1 is SGHTA and CDR2 FQGNSA. The ends were cut back, 4 bases at V and 10 bases at J, with 11 bases in the middle. The CDR3, as DNA: TGTGCCAGCAGCTGGACACTTCCCTCACCCCTCCACTTT. Its translation: CASSWTLPSPLHF.

The chain carries TRBV5-1 and TRBJ1-2, with D perhaps TRBD1 (5 bases). This CDR3 is built from 13 residues. V was shortened by 5 bases and J by 5 bases, with 13 bases between the two germline ends. Germline V gene data show CDR1 as SGHRS and CDR2 as YFSETQ. CDR3 amino acids: CASSYQQGYGYTF. The DNA for the CDR3 is TGCGCCAGCAGTTACCAGCAGGGTTATGGCTACACCTTC.

This chain links TRBV10-3 with TRBJ2-2, with D perhaps matching TRBD2 (6 bases). The V end lost 5 bases, the J end lost 5 bases, and 15 bases lay between the germline ends. The length of the CDR3 is 15 residues. Germline-derived CDR1 and CDR2 are ENHRY and SYGVKD. The CDR3 region is CAISSGTSLTGELFF. The CDR3 nucleotides read TGTGCCATCAGTTCCGGGACTTCCCTAACCGGGGAGCTGTTTTTT.